This T cell receptor beta chain is drawn from a study of cytomegalovirus exposure and HLA in healthy donors. Of note for this clone: The antigen remains undetermined.

Profiling relied on immunoSEQ multiplex PCR, and the TCRdb table lists in-frame clones only, not all of them. This table has more than 250,000 clones, around 86% appearing once. Whole-study results and caveats: According to a subsequent analysis, TCR clusters from the first cohort were inclined to appear together in the 110 or so validation repertoires. Some public TCRs appeared in many individuals, while most sequences were rare. Diagnosis of cytomegalovirus status made by the classifier reportedly showed high specificity and sensitivity.

CDR1 is MNHEY and CDR2 is SMNVEV in the germline V gene (reference sequence). The CDR3 extends over 14 amino acids. V shed 10 bases and J 5 bases; nucleotides not matched to a gene: 11. The donors were in the roughly 120-subject validation cohort; that cohort was separate from the approximately 700-subject first cohort. Sequenced sample: PBMCs. The chain combines TRBV27 with TRBJ2-1; the match to TRBD2 covers 7 bases. This clonotype was sampled from a woman aged 18-29 years in good health and CMV-seronegative. The CDR3: CAIRAGMPNNEQFF. The CDR3, as DNA: TGTGCCATACGAGCGGGAATGCCCAACAATGAGCAGTTCTTC.